These 15 T cell receptor beta chains were all obtained from the same sample, sequenced in a study of blood T cell repertoires in COVID-19. The assay was immunoSEQ multiplex PCR, and TCRdb's table has in-frame clones only and misses some. The sample consists of fewer than 150,000 clones, 84% of them appearing once. Sequenced: PBMCs or T cells enriched from blood (not recorded which). The source is a man over 45 in a cohort exposed to, infected with or recovered from COVID-19 (not recorded which).

J is TRBJ2-3 and V is TRBV11-2, with TRBD2 matching 7 bases. Trimming removed 4 bases from V and 1 base from J; junction bases left unmatched: 2. CDR1 is SGHAT, CDR2 FQNNGV, per germline. This CDR3 has 14 residues. CDR3 in DNA: TGTGCCAGCAGCTACGCGGGGGGCACAGATACGCAGTATTTT. It encodes CASSYAGGTDTQYF.

V gene TRBV6-6 combines with J gene TRBJ2-1; D ambiguous. The CDR3 loop spans 15 amino acids. CDR1 MNHNY and CDR2 SVGAGI come from the germline V gene (reference sequence). Trimming pared 2 bases from V and 0 bases from J, leaving 8 bases between. The CDR3 bases are TGTGCCAGCAGTTACGAACTGAGCTCCTACAATGAGCAGTTCTTC. This translates into CASSYELSSYNEQFF.

This clone was seen more than once but under ten times. This chain connects TRBV10-2 to TRBJ1-6; TRBD1 matches at 7 bases. Germline V gene sequence: CDR1 WSHSY, CDR2 SAAADI. The V segment lost 0 bases and the J segment 2 bases; nucleotides outside the gene matches: 10. This CDR3 is built from 19 residues. For the CDR3, the DNA is TGCGCCAGCAGTGAGTCGATGAGGGGGCAAAGGACCTATAATTCACCCCTCCACTTT. Residues: CASSESMRGQRTYNSPLHF.

This chain connects TRBV20-1 to TRBJ1-1; D is ambiguous. V was pared by 0 bases and J by 4 bases, with 3 bases between. In germline, CDR1 is DFQATT, CDR2 SNEGSKA (reference sequence). The CDR3 has 11 amino acids. CDR3 DNA sequence: TGCAGTGCTAGAGAACTCACTGAAGCTTTCTTT. Protein product: CSARELTEAFF.

This clone was detected once. The rearrangement joins TRBV15 to TRBJ2-7; maybe TRBD1 (5 bases). V shed 5 bases and J shed 4 bases, with 15 bases lying between them. The CDR3 is 14 amino acids. Per germline, CDR1 LNHNV and CDR2 YYDKDF (reference sequence). CDR3 region: CATSVWTYEYEQYF. The CDR3 DNA is TGTGCCACCAGCGTATGGACATACGAGTACGAGCAGTACTTC.

The V gene is TRBV6-5, the J gene TRBJ1-1; no clear D. CDR1 is MNHEY and CDR2 is SVGAGI in the germline V gene. The CDR3 consists of 10 residues. Trimming shortened V by 9 bases and J by 5 bases, and 7 bases separated the two germline ends. DNA for the CDR3: TGTGCCAGTGGCAGGACTGAAGCTTTCTTT. Translation: CASGRTEAFF.

The V gene is TRBV9, the J gene TRBJ2-2; 8 bases agree with TRBD2. Per the germline V gene, CDR1 is SGDLS and CDR2 is YYNGEE. Trimming removed 7 bases from V and 1 base from J; junction bases left unmatched: 12. The CDR3 is 17 residues long. In DNA, the CDR3 is TGTGCCAGCCGAATAGGGGGACGGGAGGGGAACACCGGGGAGCTGTTTTTT. This translates into CASRIGGREGNTGELFF. Looking up the rest from reference TRBV9 and TRBJ2-2 gives the full variable domain: DSGVTQTPKHLITATGQRVTLRCSPRSGDLSVYWYQQSLDQGLQFLIQYYNGEERAKGNILERFSAQQFPDLHSELNLSSLELGDSALYFCASRIGGREGNTGELFFGEGSRLTVL.

The chain couples TRBV10-3 to TRBJ1-1; D is ambiguous. Germline lookup yields CDR1 ENHRY and CDR2 SYGVKD. This CDR3 is built from 13 residues. V was cut by 3 bases and J by 1 base, with 6 bases left in between. The CDR3 coding sequence is TGTGCCATCAGTGAAGCATCGAACACTGAAGCTTTCTTT. Translation: CAISEASNTEAFF.

The chain is built from TRBV7-2 and TRBJ2-3; D is undetermined. Germline V lookup: CDR1 SGHTA, CDR2 FQGNSA. The CDR3 consists of 16 residues. V shed 1 base and J shed 0 bases, with 11 bases lying between them. As DNA, the CDR3 is TGTGCCAGCAGCTTAGTCGGCGGCCCTAGCACAGATACGCAGTATTTT. This sequence encodes CASSLVGGPSTDTQYF.

The genes are TRBV5-1 and TRBJ1-1, with 7 nucleotides matching TRBD1. The V gene's germline CDR1 is SGHRS and CDR2 YFSETQ. V lost 4 bases and J lost 4; bases outside the gene matches: 4. This CDR3 comprises 13 residues. The CDR3 here is CASSRDRSTEAFF. The DNA of the CDR3 is TGCGCCAGCAGCAGGGACAGAAGCACTGAAGCTTTCTTT.

About this clone itself: This sample also contains other DNA sequences that code for the same CDR3. V is TRBV24-1 and J is TRBJ2-2; no firm D call. V dropped 5 bases and J dropped 2 bases, with 5 bases sitting between them. This CDR3 comprises 13 residues. CDR1 is KGHDR, CDR2 SFDVKD, per germline. DNA of the CDR3: TGTGCCACCAGTGCTCTTAACACCGGGGAGCTGTTTTTT. It is translated as CATSALNTGELFF.

This rearrangement joins TRBV5-6 to TRBJ2-2; tentatively, D is TRBD2 (6 bases). CDR1 is SGHDT, CDR2 YYEEEE, per germline. The CDR3 totals 14 residues. V gave up 1 base and J gave up 7 bases, with 11 bases separating them. For the CDR3, the DNA is TGTGCCAGCAGCTTGACGGGGGATGGCGGGGAGCTGTTTTTT. It codes for CASSLTGDGGELFF.

This clone was observed a single time. This chain connects TRBV5-1 to TRBJ2-7; maybe TRBD2 (6 bases). The CDR3 totals 14 residues. V was clipped by 5 bases and J by 0 bases, with 12 bases between them. Germline V CDR1 and CDR2: SGHRS, YFSETQ. CDR3 nucleotide sequence: TGCGCCAGCAGGGAGGGGAGAAGCTCCTACGAGCAGTACTTC. It translates to CASREGRSSYEQYF.

The chain has TRBV4-1 and TRBJ1-2, with TRBD1 as a possible D gene (6 bases). The germline V gene has CDR1 MGHRA and CDR2 YSYEKL. This CDR3 is 13 amino acids long. With 4 bases removed from V and 8 bases from J, the gap between germline ends came to 14 bases. CDR3 DNA: TGCGCCAGCAGCCTCCCTGGGCAGGGGGGCTACACCTTC. Translated: CASSLPGQGGYTF.

This sequence joins TRBV7-9 and TRBJ2-5; the match to TRBD2 covers 8 bases. This CDR3 has 14 residues. J was trimmed by 4 bases and V by 5 bases; bases with no gene match: 6. CDR1 and CDR2 from the germline V gene are SEHNR and FQNEAQ (reference sequence). CDR3 region: CASSPSGGAETQYF. For the CDR3, the DNA is TGTGCCAGCAGCCCCTCGGGGGGGGCAGAGACCCAGTACTTC. The full variable domain, rest sourced from reference TRBV7-9 and TRBJ2-5, is DTGVSQNPRHKITKRGQNVTFRCDPISEHNRLYWYRQTLGQGPEFLTYFQNEAQLEKSRLLSDRFSAERPKGSFSTLEIQRTEQGDSAMYLCASSPSGGAETQYFGPGTRLLVL.